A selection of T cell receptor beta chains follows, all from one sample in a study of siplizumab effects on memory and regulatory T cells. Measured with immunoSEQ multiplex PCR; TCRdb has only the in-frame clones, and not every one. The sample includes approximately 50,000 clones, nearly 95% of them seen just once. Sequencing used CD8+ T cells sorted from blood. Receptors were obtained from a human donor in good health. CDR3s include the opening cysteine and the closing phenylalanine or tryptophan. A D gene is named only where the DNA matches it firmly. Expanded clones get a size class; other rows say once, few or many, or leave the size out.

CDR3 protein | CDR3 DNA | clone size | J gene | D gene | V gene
CASSIAGSGTEAFF | TGTGCCAGTAGTATCGCGGGGTCGGGGACTGAAGCTTTCTTT | NA | TRBJ1-1 | NA | TRBV19
CASSLERQGRNIQYF | TGTGCCAGCAGCTTGGAACGGCAGGGGCGGAACATTCAGTACTTC | NA | TRBJ2-4 | NA | TRBV5-6
CASSLGGFAYEQYF | TGTGCCAGCAGTTTAGGGGGGTTCGCCTACGAGCAGTACTTC | NA | TRBJ2-7 | NA | TRBV27
CASKLAGGTGELFF | TGTGCCAGCAAGTTGGCAGGGGGCACCGGGGAGCTGTTTTTT | NA | TRBJ2-2 | TRBD1 | TRBV6-1
CASTLPRHSKMYEQYF | TGTGCCAGCACATTACCTCGCCACAGTAAGATGTACGAGCAGTACTTC | NA | TRBJ2-7 | NA | TRBV7-3
CSVVERGASSLHEQYF | TGCAGCGTTGTCGAGCGTGGAGCCTCGAGTCTGCACGAGCAGTACTTC | NA | TRBJ2-7 | NA | TRBV29-1
CASSAPERPNEQYF | TGTGCCAGCAGCGCCCCAGAAAGGCCGAACGAGCAGTACTTC | NA | TRBJ2-7 | NA | TRBV9
CASSPSTLAKNIQYF | TGTGCCAGCAGTCCTTCTACCCTAGCCAAAAACATTCAGTACTTC | few | TRBJ2-4 | NA | TRBV7-9
CASSLPDRNTEAFF | TGTGCCAGTAGTCTACCCGACAGAAACACTGAAGCTTTCTTT | NA | TRBJ1-1 | NA | TRBV19
CASSLSTSYNEQFF | TGTGCCAGCAGCTTATCGACTTCCTACAATGAGCAGTTCTTC | once | TRBJ2-1 | NA | TRBV5-4
CASSSDTGELFF | TGTGCCAGCAGCTCAGACACCGGGGAGCTGTTTTTT | NA | TRBJ2-2 | NA | TRBV5-5
CASSLGLAGELFF | TGTGCCAGCAGCCTGGGACTAGCGGGGGAGCTGTTTTTT | NA | TRBJ2-2 | TRBD2 | TRBV5-6
CASSLVPETYEQYF | TGCGCCAGCAGCTTGGTCCCGGAAACCTACGAGCAGTACTTC | NA | TRBJ2-7 | NA | TRBV5-1
CASRRLQGSGANVLTF | TGTGCCAGCAGGAGACTTCAGGGTTCTGGGGCCAACGTCCTGACTTTC | NA | TRBJ2-6 | NA | TRBV14
CASSLLTGFGNTEAFF | TGTGCCAGCAGTTTACTTACAGGCTTCGGGAACACTGAAGCTTTCTTT | NA | TRBJ1-1 | NA | TRBV28
CASTLNTEAFF | TGTGCCAGCACCCTGAACACTGAAGCTTTCTTT | NA | TRBJ1-1 | NA | TRBV7-9
CASSMKGSSDTQYF | TGTGCCAGCAGCATGAAGGGGTCCTCAGATACGCAGTATTTT | NA | TRBJ2-3 | NA | TRBV9
CASSIGPSPYNEQFF | TGTGCCAGTAGTATAGGCCCCTCCCCGTACAATGAGCAGTTCTTC | NA | TRBJ2-1 | NA | TRBV19
CATSRDNSHTYEQYF | TGTGCCACCAGCAGAGATAATTCCCATACCTACGAGCAGTACTTC | NA | TRBJ2-7 | NA | TRBV15
CASSLDPSIHEQYF | TGTGCCAGCAGCTTAGACCCTAGTATCCACGAGCAGTACTTC | NA | TRBJ2-7 | NA | TRBV7-9
CASSEVRGRGSLIQETQYF | TGTGCCAGCAGCGAGGTCCGCGGGAGGGGATCGCTTATACAAGAGACCCAGTACTTC | NA | TRBJ2-5 | TRBD2 | TRBV11-2
CASANYYEQYF | TGTGCCAGCGCGAATTACTACGAGCAGTACTTC | NA | TRBJ2-7 | NA | TRBV7-9
CASSRDRGNYGYTF | TGTGCCAGCAGCCGCGACAGGGGAAACTATGGCTACACCTTC | NA | TRBJ1-2 | TRBD1 | TRBV5-4
CASSSPQGNEQYF | TGTGCCAGCAGCTCTCCCCAGGGGAACGAGCAGTACTTC | NA | TRBJ2-7 | NA | TRBV7-9
CASSLLSPSGVGNQPQHF | TGTGCCAGCAGTTTACTATCCCCCTCGGGGGTGGGCAATCAGCCCCAGCATTTT | NA | TRBJ1-5 | NA | TRBV27
CASSVGGTGELFF | TGTGCCAGCAGCGTAGGGGGCACCGGGGAGCTGTTTTTT | NA | TRBJ2-2 | NA | TRBV9
CASSLLRTFEAFF | TGTGCCAGCAGTTTACTACGGACATTTGAAGCTTTCTTT | NA | TRBJ1-1 | NA | TRBV28
CASSFWNTGELFF | TGTGCCAGCAGTTTTTGGAACACCGGGGAGCTGTTTTTT | NA | TRBJ2-2 | NA | TRBV27